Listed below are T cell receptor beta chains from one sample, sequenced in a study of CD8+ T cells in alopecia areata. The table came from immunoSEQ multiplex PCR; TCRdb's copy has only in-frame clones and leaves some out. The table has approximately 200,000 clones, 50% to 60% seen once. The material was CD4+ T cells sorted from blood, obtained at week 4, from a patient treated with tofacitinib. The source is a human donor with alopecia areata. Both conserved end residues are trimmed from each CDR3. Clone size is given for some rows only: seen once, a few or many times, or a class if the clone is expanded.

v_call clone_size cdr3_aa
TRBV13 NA ARTSFSRSQETQY
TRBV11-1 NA ASSSRLAGGPGTGELF
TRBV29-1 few SVVTVVDEQF
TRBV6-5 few ATKGEGLSEQY
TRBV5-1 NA ASSFGVVGEKLF
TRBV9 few ASSAAGDYGYT
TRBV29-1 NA SGGQGNEQF
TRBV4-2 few ASSPGTSGTDEQY
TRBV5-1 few ASSLARDWELF
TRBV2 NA ASRVNQETQY
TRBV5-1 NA ASSMGPGVNTEAF
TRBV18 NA ASSPTTASSYEQY
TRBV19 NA ASSIQGARHTEAF
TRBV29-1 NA SVEGGWTGSNEKLF
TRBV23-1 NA ASSQSKGVAYGYT
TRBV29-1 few SVATINRDDIQY